The entry that follows covers one T cell receptor beta chain sequence. Antigen specificity is unknown. Because the CDR3 is missing its conserved closing phenylalanine or tryptophan, this is likely a read error. Deletions cut 2 bases from V and 6 bases from J, with 12 bases between. The CDR3 runs 14 residues. Germline V gene data show CDR1 as SGHNT and CDR2 as YYREEE (reference sequence). Physicians reached a diagnosis by relying on clinical symptoms, serum thyroxine, TRAb, thyroid ultrasound and orbital computed tomography. PBMCs originated in roughly 9.3 ml of fresh peripheral blood. Amplified material comprised TCR beta CDR3 regions derived from RNA transcripts. Scientists carried out first-round RT-PCR using HTBI primers and then a second-round multiplex PCR. A single record per CDR3 protein comes from TCRdb applying MiXCR to the multiplex PCR reads. The sample consists of 500,000 to 800,000 distinct CDR3 sequences, approximately 39% of them appearing once.

This specimen belongs to a study of Graves' ophthalmopathy and Graves' hyperthyroidism. General observations from the study: Blood shared most expanded thyroid clonotypes above 0.001 frequency. The model's prediction of ophthalmopathy progression had roughly 70% sensitivity and roughly 72% specificity.

The specimen was peripheral blood. The gene calls are TRBV5-4 and TRBJ1-3; no definite D call. This sequence originates from an adult man with Graves' ophthalmopathy. In nucleotides, the CDR3 is TGTGCCAGCAGCTTTGACGGTCTCGAAAACACCATATATTCT. This encodes CASSFDGLENTIYS.